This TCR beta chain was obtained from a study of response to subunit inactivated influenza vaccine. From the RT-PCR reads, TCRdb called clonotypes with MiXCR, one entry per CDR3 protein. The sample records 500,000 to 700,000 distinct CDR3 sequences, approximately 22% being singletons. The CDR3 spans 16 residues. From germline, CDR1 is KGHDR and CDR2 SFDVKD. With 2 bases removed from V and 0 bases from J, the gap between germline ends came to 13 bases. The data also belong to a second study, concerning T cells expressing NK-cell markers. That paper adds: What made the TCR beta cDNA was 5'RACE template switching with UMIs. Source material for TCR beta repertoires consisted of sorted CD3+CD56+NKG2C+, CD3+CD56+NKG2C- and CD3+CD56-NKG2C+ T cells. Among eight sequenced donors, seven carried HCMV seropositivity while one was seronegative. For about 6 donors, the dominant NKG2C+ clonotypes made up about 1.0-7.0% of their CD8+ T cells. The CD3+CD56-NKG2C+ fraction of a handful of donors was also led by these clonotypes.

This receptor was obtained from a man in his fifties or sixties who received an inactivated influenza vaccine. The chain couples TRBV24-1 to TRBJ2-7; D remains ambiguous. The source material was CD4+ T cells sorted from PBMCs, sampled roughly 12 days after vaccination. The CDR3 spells CATSDSATTGSYEQYF. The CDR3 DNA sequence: TGTGCCACCAGTGATTCCGCCACTACGGGCTCCTACGAGCAGTACTTC.